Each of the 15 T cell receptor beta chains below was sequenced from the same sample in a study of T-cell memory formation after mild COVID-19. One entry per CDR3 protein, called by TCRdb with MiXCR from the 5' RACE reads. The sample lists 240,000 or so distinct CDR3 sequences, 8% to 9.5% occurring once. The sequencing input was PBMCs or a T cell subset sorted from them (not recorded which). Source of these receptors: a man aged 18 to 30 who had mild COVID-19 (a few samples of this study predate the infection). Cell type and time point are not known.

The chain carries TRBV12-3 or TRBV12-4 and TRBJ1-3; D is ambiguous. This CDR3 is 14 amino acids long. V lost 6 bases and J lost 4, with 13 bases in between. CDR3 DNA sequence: TGTGCCAGCAGCCTCAGACTGGGCGGAAACACCATATATTTT. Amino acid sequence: CASSLRLGGNTIYF.

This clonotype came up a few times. CDR3 region: CASSPYSGNTIYF. The CDR3 coding sequence is TGTGCCAGCAGCCCGTATTCCGGAAACACCATATATTTT. This sequence joins TRBV7-2 and TRBJ1-3; no definite D call. CDR3 size: 13 residues. Per the germline V gene, CDR1 is SGHTA and CDR2 is FQGNSA. Trimming removed 5 bases at V and 4 bases at J, with 9 bases between.

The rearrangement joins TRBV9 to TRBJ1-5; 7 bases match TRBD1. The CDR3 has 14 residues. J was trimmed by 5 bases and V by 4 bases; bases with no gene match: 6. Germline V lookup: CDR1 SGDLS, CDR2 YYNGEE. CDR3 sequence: CASSRDSAYQPQHF. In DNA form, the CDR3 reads TGTGCCAGCAGCCGGGACAGCGCTTATCAGCCCCAGCATTTT.

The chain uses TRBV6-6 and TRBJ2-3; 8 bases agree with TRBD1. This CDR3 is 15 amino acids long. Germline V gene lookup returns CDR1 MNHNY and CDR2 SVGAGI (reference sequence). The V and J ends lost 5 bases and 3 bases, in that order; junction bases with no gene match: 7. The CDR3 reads CASSTRQGRTDTQYF. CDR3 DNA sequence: TGTGCCAGCAGTACCCGACAGGGGAGAACAGATACGCAGTATTTT.

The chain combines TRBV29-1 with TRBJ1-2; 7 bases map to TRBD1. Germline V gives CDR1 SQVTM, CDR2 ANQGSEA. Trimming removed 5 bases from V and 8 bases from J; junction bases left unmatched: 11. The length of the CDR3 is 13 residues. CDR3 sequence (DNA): TGCAGCGTTTATTCAGACAGGGATCGGGGCTACACCTTC. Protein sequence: CSVYSDRDRGYTF.

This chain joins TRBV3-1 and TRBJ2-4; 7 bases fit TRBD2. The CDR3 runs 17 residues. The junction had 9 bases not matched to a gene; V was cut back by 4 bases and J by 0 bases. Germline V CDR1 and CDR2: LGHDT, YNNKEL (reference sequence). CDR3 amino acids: CASSLRPGGIAKNIQYF. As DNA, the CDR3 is TGTGCCAGCAGCCTACGACCCGGGGGGATAGCCAAAAACATTCAGTACTTC.

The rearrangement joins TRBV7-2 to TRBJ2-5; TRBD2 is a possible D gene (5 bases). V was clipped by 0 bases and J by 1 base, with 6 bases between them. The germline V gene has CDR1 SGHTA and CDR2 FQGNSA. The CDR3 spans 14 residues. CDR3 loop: CASSLAGLQETQYF. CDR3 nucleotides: TGTGCCAGCAGCTTAGCAGGACTCCAAGAGACCCAGTACTTC.

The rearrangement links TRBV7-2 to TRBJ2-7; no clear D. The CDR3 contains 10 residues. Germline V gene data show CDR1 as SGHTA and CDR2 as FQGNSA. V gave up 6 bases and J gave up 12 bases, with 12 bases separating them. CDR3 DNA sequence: TGTGCCAGCAGTCAGCCCCCATGGTACGTC. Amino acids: CASSQPPWYV.

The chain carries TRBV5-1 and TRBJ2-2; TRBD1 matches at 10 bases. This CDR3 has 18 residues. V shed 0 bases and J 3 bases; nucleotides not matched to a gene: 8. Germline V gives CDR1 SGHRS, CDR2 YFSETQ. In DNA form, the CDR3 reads TGCGCCAGCAGCTTGGACCCCGGGACAGGGGTTGACACCGGGGAGCTGTTTTTT. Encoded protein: CASSLDPGTGVDTGELFF.

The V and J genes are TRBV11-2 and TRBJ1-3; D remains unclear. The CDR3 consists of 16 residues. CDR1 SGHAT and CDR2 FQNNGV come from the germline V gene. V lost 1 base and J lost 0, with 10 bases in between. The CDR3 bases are TGTGCCAGCAGCTTAGCTAGGTCCCGCTCTGGAAACACCATATATTTT. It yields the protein CASSLARSRSGNTIYF.

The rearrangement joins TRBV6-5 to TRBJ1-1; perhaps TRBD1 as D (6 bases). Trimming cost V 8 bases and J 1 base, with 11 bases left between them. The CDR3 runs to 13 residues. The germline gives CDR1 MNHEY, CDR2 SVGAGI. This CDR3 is CASHLRGNTEAFF. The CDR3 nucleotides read TGTGCCAGCCACCTCAGGGGGAACACTGAAGCTTTCTTT.

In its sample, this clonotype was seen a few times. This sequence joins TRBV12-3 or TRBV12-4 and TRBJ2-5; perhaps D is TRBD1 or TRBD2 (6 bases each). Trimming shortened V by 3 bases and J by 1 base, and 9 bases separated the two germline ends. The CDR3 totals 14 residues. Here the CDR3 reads CASSFEGGQETQYF. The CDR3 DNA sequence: TGTGCCAGCAGTTTCGAGGGGGGCCAAGAGACCCAGTACTTC.

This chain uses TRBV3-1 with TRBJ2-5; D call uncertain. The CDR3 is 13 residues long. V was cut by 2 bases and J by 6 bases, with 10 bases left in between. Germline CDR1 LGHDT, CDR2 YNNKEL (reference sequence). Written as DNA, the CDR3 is TGTGCCAGCAGCCAATCTGGAGCCCAGACCCAGTACTTC. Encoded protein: CASSQSGAQTQYF.

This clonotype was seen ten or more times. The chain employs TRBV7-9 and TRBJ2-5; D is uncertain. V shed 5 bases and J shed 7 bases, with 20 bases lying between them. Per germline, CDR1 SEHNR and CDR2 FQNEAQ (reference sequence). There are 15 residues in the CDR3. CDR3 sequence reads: CASSPPWPPVGTQYF. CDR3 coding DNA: TGTGCCAGCAGCCCCCCCTGGCCCCCGGTGGGGACCCAGTACTTC.

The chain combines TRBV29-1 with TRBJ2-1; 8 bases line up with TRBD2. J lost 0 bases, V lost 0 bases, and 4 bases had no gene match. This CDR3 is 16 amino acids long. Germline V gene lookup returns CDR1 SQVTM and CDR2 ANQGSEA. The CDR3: CSVEEGRGGSYNEQFF. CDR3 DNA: TGCAGCGTTGAAGAGGGACGGGGGGGCTCCTACAATGAGCAGTTCTTC.